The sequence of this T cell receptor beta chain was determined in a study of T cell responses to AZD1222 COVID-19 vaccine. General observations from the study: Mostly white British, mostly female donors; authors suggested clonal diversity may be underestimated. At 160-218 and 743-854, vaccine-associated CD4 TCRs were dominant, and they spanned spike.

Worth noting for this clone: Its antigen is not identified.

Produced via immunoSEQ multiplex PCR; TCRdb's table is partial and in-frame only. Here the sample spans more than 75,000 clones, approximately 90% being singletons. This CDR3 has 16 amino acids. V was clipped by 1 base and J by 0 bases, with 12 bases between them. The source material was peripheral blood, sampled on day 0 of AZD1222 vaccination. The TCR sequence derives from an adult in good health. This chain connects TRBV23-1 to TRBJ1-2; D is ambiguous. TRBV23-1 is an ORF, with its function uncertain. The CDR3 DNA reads TGCGCCAGCAGTCAATGGAGAGGGCGGCCTAACTATGGCTACACCTTC. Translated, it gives CASSQWRGRPNYGYTF.